The 25 T cell receptor beta chains below come from one sample, sequenced in a study of blood T cell repertoires in COVID-19. Here immunoSEQ multiplex PCR was the method, and the copy in TCRdb shows in-frame clones only, minus some. The table has around 70,000 clones, 75% seen once. Sequences were obtained from peripheral blood. The receptors were gathered from a man in his sixties or seventies with acute or convalescent COVID-19.

The genes are TRBV9 and TRBJ2-5, with a possible D match to TRBD2 (8 bases). V was shortened by 0 bases and J by 5 bases, with 26 bases between the two germline ends. The CDR3 sequence is 19 residues long. Germline CDR1 and CDR2: SGDLS and YYNGEE. The CDR3 DNA sequence: TGTGCCAGCAGCGTAGGTGTGCTAGCGTCCGGGAGGGGGCTGGAGACCCAGTACTTC. Protein product: CASSVGVLASGRGLETQYF.

The genes are TRBV11-2 and TRBJ2-5; D call uncertain. The CDR3 has 15 amino acids. V lost 6 bases, J lost 2 bases, and 16 bases lay in between. Looked up from germline, CDR1 is SGHAT and CDR2 is FQNNGV. The CDR3 reads CASSQSRYGQETQYF. In DNA form, the CDR3 reads TGTGCCAGCAGTCAAAGCCGATACGGTCAAGAGACCCAGTACTTC.

V is TRBV5-1 and J is TRBJ2-7; D may be TRBD1 (6 bases). The germline V gene has CDR1 SGHRS and CDR2 YFSETQ. Trimming left V 4 bases short and J 2 bases short, with 16 bases between. This CDR3 is built from 15 residues. The CDR3 loop is CASSVGQSKTYEQYF. In DNA form, the CDR3 reads TGCGCCAGCAGCGTGGGACAAAGCAAGACCTACGAGCAGTACTTC.

This chain links TRBV9 with TRBJ1-1; 9 nucleotides match TRBD1. CDR1 is SGDLS, CDR2 YYNGEE, per germline. The junction had 9 bases not matched to a gene; V was cut back by 3 bases and J by 0 bases. CDR3 length: 17 amino acids. CDR3 amino acids: CASSASIGDRVNTEAFF. The DNA of the CDR3 is TGTGCCAGCAGCGCCTCAATCGGGGACAGGGTGAACACTGAAGCTTTCTTT.

This clone was counted a few times. The chain couples TRBV5-1 to TRBJ2-2; D perhaps matches TRBD1 (6 bases). The CDR3 extends over 13 amino acids. V lost 4 bases to trimming and J lost 7 bases, with 11 bases between them. Per the germline V gene, CDR1 is SGHRS and CDR2 is YFSETQ. The CDR3: CASSATGIGELFF. DNA for the CDR3: TGCGCCAGCAGCGCAACAGGGATCGGGGAGCTGTTTTTT.

This clone occurred a few times. This chain links TRBV6-5 with TRBJ1-2; D is possibly TRBD1 (6 bases). Trimming pared 4 bases from V and 8 bases from J, leaving 14 bases between. The CDR3 contains 13 residues. Germline CDR1 reads MNHEY; CDR2 reads SVGAGI. CDR3 sequence reads: CASSSGVIEGYTF. DNA for the CDR3: TGTGCCAGCAGTTCAGGGGTAATTGAGGGCTACACCTTC.

The V and J genes are TRBV9 and TRBJ2-1; 7 bases line up with TRBD2. Germline CDR1 and CDR2: SGDLS and YYNGEE. V shed 0 bases and J 9 bases; nucleotides not matched to a gene: 12. This CDR3 is 16 amino acids long. In DNA, the CDR3 is TGTGCCAGCAGCGTAGCGCCGGGACTAATTGAAGGTGAGCAGTTCTTC. Translated, it gives CASSVAPGLIEGEQFF.

The chain employs TRBV18 and TRBJ2-5; TRBD2 aligns across 9 bases. Germline V gene lookup returns CDR1 KGHSH and CDR2 LQKENI. Losses at the gene ends were 4 bases for V and 4 bases for J; bases not matched to a gene: 7. This CDR3 has 15 residues. The CDR3 region is CASSQASGIGETQYF. The CDR3 region has the DNA TGTGCCAGCTCACAGGCTAGCGGGATTGGAGAGACCCAGTACTTC.

This CDR3 is CASSETSGSRRYNEQFF. CDR3 DNA sequence: TGCGCCAGCAGTGAGACTAGCGGGAGTCGTCGCTACAATGAGCAGTTCTTC. The rearrangement links TRBV10-1 to TRBJ2-1, with TRBD2 matching over 11 bases. The J segment lost 3 bases and the V segment lost 2 bases, leaving 6 bases of the junction unmatched. The germline gives CDR1 WNHNN, CDR2 SYGVQD (reference sequence). This CDR3 has 17 amino acids.

This clone was found a few times. This chain connects TRBV7-3 to TRBJ2-2, with D possibly matching TRBD2 (5 bases). Germline lookup yields CDR1 SGHTA and CDR2 FQGTGA. Trimming pared 1 base from V and 1 base from J, leaving 10 bases between. The CDR3 covers 16 residues. The CDR3 DNA sequence: TGTGCCAGCAGCTTAAATTCGGCGGGGAACACCGGGGAGCTGTTTTTT. Encoded protein: CASSLNSAGNTGELFF.

CDR3 in amino acids: CASSLAGLGTGELFF. In DNA, the CDR3 is TGTGCCAGCAGCTTAGCGGGCCTGGGAACCGGGGAGCTGTTTTTT. This rearrangement joins TRBV3-1 (or the pseudogene TRBV3-2) to TRBJ2-2, with 7 bases aligning to TRBD2. J gave up 5 bases and V 5 bases, and 8 bases lay outside the gene matches. Germline CDR1 LGHDT, CDR2 YNNKEL (reference sequence). This CDR3 has 15 residues.

The chain joins TRBV7-2 to TRBJ2-5; D might be TRBD2 (5 bases). V lost 3 bases and J 3 bases, leaving 11 bases between the germline ends. The germline CDR1 and CDR2 sequences are SGHTA and FQGNSA. CDR3 size: 14 residues. DNA of the CDR3: TGTGCCAGCAGCTTCCAGGCGCGGGAAGAGACCCAGTACTTC. This encodes CASSFQAREETQYF.

The rearrangement joins TRBV7-9 to TRBJ2-1; 13 bases map to TRBD2. The CDR3 covers 14 residues. V shed 5 bases, J shed 10 bases, and the junction held 5 bases outside the gene matches. From germline, CDR1 is SEHNR and CDR2 FQNEAQ (reference sequence). CDR3 region: CASSPGTSGNEQFF. The CDR3 region has the DNA TGTGCCAGCAGCCCCGGGACTAGCGGGAACGAGCAGTTCTTC.

The chain links TRBV6-1 to TRBJ1-5, with 7 bases lining up with TRBD1. Germline CDR1 MNHNS, CDR2 SASEGT. After removal of 1 base from V and 11 bases from J, the junction contained 11 bases not matched to a gene. The CDR3 is 15 amino acids. CDR3 DNA sequence: TGTGCCAGCAGTGAAGTGGGACAGTCCTGGGTCGCCCAGCATTTT. This encodes CASSEVGQSWVAQHF.

V and J are TRBV5-1 and TRBJ2-3; D remains unclear. CDR3 size: 12 residues. Trimming stripped 4 bases from V and 4 bases from J, with 7 bases between. CDR1 and CDR2 (germline): SGHRS, YFSETQ. For the CDR3, the DNA is TGCGCCAGCAGCCCCGTCTCAGATACGCAGTATTTT. Its translation is CASSPVSDTQYF.

The J gene is TRBJ2-2, the V gene TRBV9; possibly TRBD2 for D (6 bases). The CDR3 sequence is 15 residues long. Trimming stripped 2 bases from V and 1 base from J, with 9 bases between. From germline, CDR1 is SGDLS and CDR2 YYNGEE. The CDR3 coding sequence is TGTGCCAGCAGCGTCGGGGGAGGGAACACCGGGGAGCTGTTTTTT. This gives the protein CASSVGGGNTGELFF.

The chain employs TRBV3-1 (or the pseudogene TRBV3-2) and TRBJ1-3, with a tentative D call TRBD1 (5 bases). This CDR3 is 15 amino acids long. Between the trimmed V and J ends, which lost 6 bases and 0 bases, there was a span of 12 bases. Germline V lookup: CDR1 LGHDT, CDR2 YNNKEL (reference sequence). The CDR3 protein is CASSLTGASGNTIYF. The CDR3 bases are TGTGCCAGCAGTCTAACAGGAGCCTCTGGAAACACCATATATTTT.

The chain links TRBV6-2 or TRBV6-3 to TRBJ2-7; D is perhaps TRBD1 (6 bases). Germline values: CDR1 MNHEY, CDR2 SVGEGT. This CDR3 region has 12 residues. The V end was cut by 0 bases, the J end by 7 bases, with 7 bases between. CDR3 amino acids: CASSYSDREQYF. The CDR3 DNA reads TGTGCCAGCAGTTACTCTGACAGGGAGCAGTACTTC.

The gene calls are TRBV14 and TRBJ2-3, with D perhaps matching TRBD2 (7 bases). The CDR3 extends over 15 amino acids. Trimming shortened V by 5 bases and J by 10 bases, and 22 bases separated the two germline ends. CDR1 is SGHDN and CDR2 is FVKESK in the germline V gene. The DNA for the CDR3 is TGTGCCAGCAGCTTTCTTACCCGAGGGGGAGGGCCGCAGTATTTT. Encoded protein: CASSFLTRGGGPQYF.

A remark on this clone: Different DNA sequences within this sample yield the same CDR3. This sequence joins TRBV28 and TRBJ2-5, with TRBD2 as a possible D gene (5 bases). Germline-derived CDR1 and CDR2 are MDHEN and SYDVKM. The V gene lost 3 bases and the J gene lost 7 bases, with 12 bases spanning the gap. The CDR3 spans 13 residues. As DNA, the CDR3 is TGTGCCAGCAGTTTGGAGGCCCTAAGGACCCAGTACTTC. Translated, it gives CASSLEALRTQYF.

This clone is deemed medium-sized. The chain carries TRBV18 and TRBJ2-7; TRBD2 matches 8 bases. Trimming cost V 0 bases and J 5 bases; bases outside gene matches: 3. CDR1 is KGHSH, CDR2 LQKENI, per germline. The CDR3 is 14 amino acids. CDR3 region: CASSPPEREHEQYF. DNA for the CDR3: TGTGCCAGCTCACCACCGGAGCGGGAGCACGAGCAGTACTTC.

V is TRBV4-3 and J is TRBJ2-1; 7 bases match TRBD2. The V segment lost 0 bases and the J segment 5 bases; nucleotides outside the gene matches: 10. The germline V gene encodes CDR1 LGHNA and CDR2 YSLEER. This CDR3 contains 17 residues. The CDR3 is CASSQDGTGRGNNEQFF. The DNA of the CDR3 is TGCGCCAGCAGCCAAGACGGTACGGGGAGGGGAAACAATGAGCAGTTCTTC.

The gene calls are TRBV19 and TRBJ1-3; D might be TRBD1 (6 bases). In germline, CDR1 is LNHDA, CDR2 SQIVND (reference sequence). V lost 7 bases, J lost 0 bases, and 13 bases lay in between. The length of the CDR3 is 15 residues. In nucleotides, the CDR3 is TGTGCCAGTACCCCGACAGGCATCTCTGGAAACACCATATATTTT. Translating gives CASTPTGISGNTIYF.

This rearrangement joins TRBV12-5 to TRBJ1-3; 7 bases are shared with TRBD1. This CDR3 has 16 amino acids. Germline trimming cut 1 base from V and 0 bases from J; bases unmatched to any gene: 3. Germline CDR1 reads LGHNT; CDR2 reads FRNRAP. Written as DNA, the CDR3 is TGTGCTAGTGGTTTGGGACAGGGAGTCTCTGGAAACACCATATATTTT. It yields the protein CASGLGQGVSGNTIYF.

A single count supports this clone. This sequence joins TRBV15 and TRBJ2-1; TRBD2 aligns across 14 bases. CDR3 size: 19 residues. The V segment lost 0 bases and the J segment 2 bases; nucleotides outside the gene matches: 6. Germline CDR1 is LNHNV and CDR2 is YYDKDF (reference sequence). The CDR3, as DNA: TGTGCCACCAGCAGAGATCCCGGGACTAGCGGGAGCCCCTACAATGAGCAGTTCTTC. Its protein is CATSRDPGTSGSPYNEQFF.